This T cell receptor beta chain stems from a study of cytomegalovirus exposure and HLA in healthy donors. The CDR3 covers 14 residues. Germline V gene sequence: CDR1 SGDLS, CDR2 YYNGEE. V was clipped by 1 base and J by 4 bases, with 10 bases between them. Use of 60 Vbeta and 13 Jbeta primers characterized the PCR. Assay: immunoSEQ multiplex PCR; the TCRdb copy retains only in-frame clones and omits some. The sample records around 200,000 clones, around 80% being singletons. This sequence was found in a man in his forties or fifties in good health and CMV-seronegative. The sequenced sample was PBMCs. The chain combines TRBV9 with TRBJ2-3, with a weak D call TRBD2 (6 bases). Here the CDR3 DNA reads TGTGCCAGCAGCGTACGCGGGGACCCAGATACGCAGTATTTT. Encoded protein: CASSVRGDPDTQYF.